The 8 T cell receptor beta chains below come from one sample, sequenced in a study of cytomegalovirus exposure and HLA in healthy donors. Researchers ran the PCR with 60 Vbeta and 13 Jbeta primers. Here immunoSEQ multiplex PCR was the method, and the copy in TCRdb shows in-frame clones only, minus some. Counted here are about 87,000 clones, around 68% occurring once; the ten biggest clones make up more than 20%. Sequenced material: PBMCs. The receptors derive from a man aged 25-40 years in good health and CMV-seropositive.

The sample holds one count of this clone. In DNA form, the CDR3 reads TGCAGCGTTGAAGATTCGGGCCCACAGGACGAGCAGTTCTTC. The encoded protein is CSVEDSGPQDEQFF. The chain carries TRBV29-1 and TRBJ2-1; a weak D match, TRBD1 (5 bases). Germline V gene lookup returns CDR1 SQVTM and CDR2 ANQGSEA. This CDR3 region has 14 residues. V lost 0 bases to trimming and J lost 10 bases, with 16 bases between them.

V and J are TRBV7-9 and TRBJ2-1; TRBD1 might be the D (5 bases). Trimming left V 1 base short and J 0 bases short, with 13 bases between. The CDR3 runs 17 residues. CDR1 is SEHNR, CDR2 FQNEAQ, per germline (reference sequence). CDR3 loop: CASSLESRGSSYNEQFF. For the CDR3, the DNA is TGTGCCAGCAGCTTAGAAAGTAGGGGTAGCTCCTACAATGAGCAGTTCTTC.

The chain joins TRBV28 to TRBJ2-1, with D hard to call. Germline-derived CDR1 and CDR2 are MDHEN and SYDVKM. The CDR3 has 12 residues. The V gene lost 5 bases and the J gene lost 9 bases, with 11 bases spanning the gap. CDR3 in DNA: TGTGCCAGCAGTCCTCGATGGCTTGAGCAGTTCTTC. Translated: CASSPRWLEQFF.

In its sample, this clone was seen once. The J gene is TRBJ1-2, the V gene TRBV9; possible D gene TRBD1, 6 bases. CDR1 and CDR2 (germline): SGDLS, YYNGEE. Trimming took off 0 bases at V and 7 bases at J, with 19 bases between the two ends. The CDR3 is 16 amino acids. The CDR3 loop reads CASSVAQGFSLGGYTF. The CDR3 nucleotides are TGTGCCAGCAGCGTAGCACAGGGATTCTCTTTAGGTGGCTACACCTTC.

This chain joins TRBV10-3 and TRBJ2-3, with 8 bases that match TRBD2. CDR1 is ENHRY and CDR2 is SYGVKD in the germline V gene. With V trimmed by 8 bases and J by 4 bases, 5 bases remained unmatched. The CDR3 is made up of 13 amino acids. The CDR3 nucleotides read TGTGCCATCGGACGGGAGGGGTCAGATACGCAGTATTTT. It is translated as CAIGREGSDTQYF.

The chain combines TRBV7-3 with TRBJ2-3; no clear D gene. The length of the CDR3 is 12 residues. V lost 5 bases, J lost 6 bases, and 9 bases lay in between. The germline gives CDR1 SGHTA, CDR2 FQGTGA. DNA for the CDR3: TGTGCCAGCAGCCAAGGAGCGGATACGCAGTATTTT. Translation gives CASSQGADTQYF.

The rearrangement uses TRBV7-9 and TRBJ1-4; D is possibly TRBD1 (6 bases). Germline V gene lookup returns CDR1 SEHNR and CDR2 FQNEAQ (reference sequence). V was trimmed by 4 bases and J by 5 bases, leaving 17 bases between them. CDR3 length: 16 residues. CDR3 sequence: CASSSAKTGLNEKLFF. Written as DNA, the CDR3 is TGTGCCAGCAGCTCCGCCAAGACAGGTCTCAATGAAAAACTGTTTTTT.

This clone was counted between two and nine times. The chain is built from TRBV19 and TRBJ1-4; D is uncertain. V lost 5 bases to trimming and J lost 3 bases, with 10 bases between them. Germline CDR1 LNHDA, CDR2 SQIVND (reference sequence). The CDR3 loop spans 14 amino acids. CDR3 nucleotide sequence: TGTGCCAGTAGTTCCAGGATGCCTAATGAAAAACTGTTTTTT. Translated, it gives CASSSRMPNEKLFF.